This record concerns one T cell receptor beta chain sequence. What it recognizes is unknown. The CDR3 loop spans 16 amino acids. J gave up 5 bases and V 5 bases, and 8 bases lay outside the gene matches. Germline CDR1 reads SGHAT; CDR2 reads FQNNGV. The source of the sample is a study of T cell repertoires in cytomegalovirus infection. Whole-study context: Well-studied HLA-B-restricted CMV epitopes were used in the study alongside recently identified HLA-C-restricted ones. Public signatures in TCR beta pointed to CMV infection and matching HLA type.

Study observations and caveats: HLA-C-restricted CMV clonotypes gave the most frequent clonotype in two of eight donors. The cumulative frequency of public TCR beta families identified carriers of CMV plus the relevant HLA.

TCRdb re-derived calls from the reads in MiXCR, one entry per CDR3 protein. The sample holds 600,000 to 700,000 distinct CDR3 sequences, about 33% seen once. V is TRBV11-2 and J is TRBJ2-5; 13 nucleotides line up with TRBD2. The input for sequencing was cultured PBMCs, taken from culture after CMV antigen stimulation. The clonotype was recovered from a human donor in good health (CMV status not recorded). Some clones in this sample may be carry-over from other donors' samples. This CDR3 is CASSLTSGRAPETQYF. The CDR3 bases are TGTGCCAGCAGCCTAACTAGCGGGAGGGCCCCGGAGACCCAGTACTTC.